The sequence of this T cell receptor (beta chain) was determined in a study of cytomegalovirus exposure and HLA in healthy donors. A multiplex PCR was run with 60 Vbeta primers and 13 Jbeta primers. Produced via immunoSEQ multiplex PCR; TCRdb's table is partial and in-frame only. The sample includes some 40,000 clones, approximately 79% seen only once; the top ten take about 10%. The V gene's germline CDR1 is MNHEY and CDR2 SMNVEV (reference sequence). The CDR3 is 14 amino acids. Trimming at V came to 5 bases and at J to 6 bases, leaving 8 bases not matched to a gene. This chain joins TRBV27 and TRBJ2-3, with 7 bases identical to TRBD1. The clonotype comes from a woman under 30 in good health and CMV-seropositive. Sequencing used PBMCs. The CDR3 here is CASSPGQYSDTQYF. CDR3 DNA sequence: TGTGCCAGCAGTCCGGGACAGTATTCCGATACGCAGTATTTT.